These 26 T cell receptor beta chains were sequenced from one sample in a study of blood T cell repertoires in COVID-19. Repertoires were generated with immunoSEQ multiplex PCR, while TCRdb's copy carries only in-frame clones and drops some. The sample holds about 23,000 clones, approximately 88% seen once. Sequenced material: peripheral blood. These receptors originate from a man aged 65 to 85 in a cohort sampled during active COVID-19.

V is TRBV20-1 and J is TRBJ2-2; 10 bases align to TRBD2. The germline V gene encodes CDR1 DFQATT and CDR2 SNEGSKA (reference sequence). The CDR3 runs to 16 residues. J gave up 0 bases and V 3 bases, and 4 bases lay outside the gene matches. The CDR3 reads CSASRTSGTNTGELFF. The DNA of the CDR3 is TGCAGTGCTAGTCGGACTAGCGGAACGAACACCGGGGAGCTGTTTTTT.

This clone appeared once. This sequence joins TRBV9 and TRBJ2-1; 11 bases map to TRBD2. V shed 4 bases and J 7 bases; nucleotides not matched to a gene: 13. CDR1 SGDLS and CDR2 YYNGEE come from the germline V gene. The CDR3 extends over 17 amino acids. The CDR3 reads CASSPRITSGRMNEQFF. The CDR3 DNA follows: TGTGCCAGCAGCCCACGAATCACTAGCGGGAGAATGAATGAGCAGTTCTTC.

The chain uses TRBV6-5 and TRBJ1-1; 9 bases agree with TRBD1. V shed 9 bases and J 3 bases; nucleotides not matched to a gene: 8. The CDR3 runs to 14 residues. Germline assignment: CDR1 MNHEY and CDR2 SVGAGI. The CDR3 region is CASMTGGADTEAFF. As DNA, the CDR3 is TGTGCCAGTATGACAGGGGGAGCAGACACTGAAGCTTTCTTT.

The chain recombines TRBV12-3 or TRBV12-4 with TRBJ2-1; D not resolved. The V and J ends lost 2 bases and 12 bases respectively, with 11 bases between them. The CDR3 runs 12 residues. The CDR3 is CASSLSRPPQFF. The DNA of the CDR3 is TGTGCCAGCAGTTTAAGCCGCCCGCCGCAGTTCTTC.

V gene TRBV9 combines with J gene TRBJ2-1; 7 positions agree with TRBD2. Trimming took 1 base from V and 1 from J; bases not matched to a gene: 8. Germline V gives CDR1 SGDLS, CDR2 YYNGEE. The CDR3 sequence is 17 residues long. The chain's CDR3 is CASSVLGGGRSYNEQFF. The CDR3 DNA follows: TGTGCCAGCAGCGTATTGGGGGGAGGGCGTTCCTACAATGAGCAGTTCTTC.

The chain carries TRBV27 and TRBJ2-3, with TRBD2 matching 14 bases. V gave up 4 bases and J gave up 0 bases; unmatched junction bases: 9. This CDR3 is 19 amino acids long. Germline V gene lookup returns CDR1 MNHEY and CDR2 SMNVEV (reference sequence). The CDR3 is CASSYRRTSGRSSTDTQYF. The CDR3 DNA sequence: TGTGCCAGCAGTTACCGAAGGACTAGCGGGAGGTCTAGCACAGATACGCAGTATTTT.

The chain uses TRBV3-1 (or the pseudogene TRBV3-2) and TRBJ2-7, with D possibly matching TRBD2 (5 bases). The CDR3 runs 12 residues. Germline CDR1 LGHDT, CDR2 YNNKEL (reference sequence). V was clipped by 3 bases and J by 5 bases, with 8 bases between them. The CDR3, as DNA: TGTGCCAGCAGCCACGCTAGCCACGAGCAGTACTTC. This translates into CASSHASHEQYF.

This clone was counted between two and nine times. The chain couples TRBV30 to TRBJ1-6, with TRBD1 identical over 8 bases. J gave up 10 bases and V 3 bases, and 8 bases lay outside the gene matches. The CDR3 extends over 14 amino acids. Per the germline V gene, CDR1 is GTSNPN and CDR2 is SVGIG (reference sequence). The CDR3 bases are TGTGCCTGGAGGGCGACAGGGGAAAGCTCACCCCTCCACTTT. This sequence encodes CAWRATGESSPLHF.

The rearrangement uses TRBV2 and TRBJ1-5; 9 bases map to TRBD1. CDR3 length: 15 residues. Trimming cost V 6 bases and J 4 bases; bases outside gene matches: 7. CDR1 and CDR2 from the germline V gene are SNHLY and FYNNEI. The CDR3 sequence: CASSGGQGGNQPQHF. The CDR3 bases are TGTGCCAGCAGCGGGGGACAGGGAGGAAATCAGCCCCAGCATTTT.

The rearrangement links TRBV6-5 to TRBJ1-2; D is unclear. This CDR3 is 12 amino acids long. V was trimmed by 5 bases and J by 5 bases, leaving 9 bases between them. Germline CDR1 is MNHEY and CDR2 is SVGAGI. The CDR3 reads CASSTGGYGYTF. As DNA, the CDR3 is TGTGCCAGCAGTACCGGCGGGTATGGCTACACCTTC.

The CDR3 here is CAWSVHGSGSYNEQFF. CDR3 nucleotide sequence: TGTGCCTGGAGTGTACACGGTAGCGGGAGTTACAATGAGCAGTTCTTC. V is TRBV30 and J is TRBJ2-1, with 9 bases that match TRBD2. Per the germline V gene, CDR1 is GTSNPN and CDR2 is SVGIG (reference sequence). This CDR3 is 16 amino acids long. V lost 0 bases, J lost 4 bases, and 7 bases stayed unmatched.

This clone was seen a few times. This chain connects TRBV10-3 to TRBJ2-7, with D uncertain. The germline gives CDR1 ENHRY, CDR2 SYGVKD. The ends were cut back, 3 bases at V and 2 bases at J, with 8 bases in the middle. The CDR3 runs to 13 residues. The DNA for the CDR3 is TGTGCCATCAGTGATCCCCCGGCCTACGAGCAGTACTTC. It specifies CAISDPPAYEQYF.

V and J are TRBV29-1 and TRBJ2-7; D possibly corresponds to TRBD1 (5 bases). The CDR3 is made up of 13 amino acids. Looked up from germline, CDR1 is SQVTM and CDR2 is ANQGSEA. V lost 4 bases and J lost 3, with 13 bases in between. CDR3: CSVASGLIYEQYF. The CDR3 DNA reads as TGCAGCGTTGCGTCAGGGCTGATCTACGAGCAGTACTTC.

V and J are TRBV19 and TRBJ1-2; D not resolved. Germline loops: CDR1 LNHDA, CDR2 SQIVND (reference sequence). Trimming took off 8 bases at V and 7 bases at J, with 14 bases between the two ends. CDR3 length: 12 amino acids. The CDR3 loop is CASAERALGYTF. CDR3 coding DNA: TGTGCCAGTGCCGAGAGGGCACTTGGCTACACCTTC.

The rearrangement links TRBV29-1 to TRBJ1-1, with D perhaps TRBD1 (5 bases). V lost 7 bases and J lost 1, with 13 bases in between. This CDR3 comprises 13 residues. Per germline, CDR1 SQVTM and CDR2 ANQGSEA. The CDR3 protein is CSASGIGNTEAFF. In nucleotides, the CDR3 is TGCAGCGCGTCAGGGATTGGGAACACTGAAGCTTTCTTT.

V gene TRBV19 combines with J gene TRBJ2-7; perhaps TRBD1 as D (7 bases). Germline V gene sequence: CDR1 LNHDA, CDR2 SQIVND (reference sequence). Trimming removed 5 bases from V and 5 bases from J, with 28 bases in between. This CDR3 is built from 18 residues. The CDR3 DNA sequence: TGTGCCAGTAGTCTTCGCGTTAACAGGGGAGGCAATCGCCACGAGCAGTACTTC. Its protein is CASSLRVNRGGNRHEQYF.

This clone was recorded a few times. The chain employs TRBV7-3 and TRBJ1-1; no firm D call. In germline, CDR1 is SGHTA, CDR2 FQGTGA. The CDR3 runs to 16 residues. Deletions cut 5 bases from V and 4 bases from J, with 20 bases between. CDR3 DNA sequence: TGTGCCAGCAGCCTCCTACCGGACCACCGGGGCACTGAAGCTTTCTTT. Its translation is CASSLLPDHRGTEAFF.

The gene calls are TRBV5-1 and TRBJ2-1; D remains unclear. The CDR3 totals 16 residues. Germline CDR1 is SGHRS and CDR2 is YFSETQ. V lost 3 bases and J lost 1, with 14 bases in between. DNA of the CDR3: TGCGCCAGCAGCTCCTCTATAACCCTTTCCTACAATGAGCAGTTCTTC. The encoded protein is CASSSSITLSYNEQFF.

This clone is labeled as medium-sized. At one end, the junction sequence differs from germline, possibly due to a read error. The chain has TRBV7-7 and TRBJ2-3; D may be TRBD1 (6 bases). The CDR3 length is 15 residues. CDR1 is SSHAT and CDR2 is FNYEAQ in the germline V gene (reference sequence). CDR3 amino acids: CASSLSSRGDDTQYF. As DNA, the CDR3 is TGTGCTAGCAGCTTATCGTCCAGGGGTGACGATACGCAGTATTTT. Complete variable domain (other parts from reference TRBV7-7 and TRBJ2-3): GAGVSQSPRYKVTKRGQDVTLRCDPISSHATLYWYQQALGQGPEFLTYFNYEAQPDKSGLPSDRFSAERPEGSISTLTIQRTEQRDSAMYRCASSLSSRGDDTQYFGPGTRLTVL.

The J gene is TRBJ1-1, the V gene TRBV3-1 (or the pseudogene TRBV3-2), with D perhaps TRBD1 (6 bases). The ends were cut back, 3 bases at V and 8 bases at J, with 13 bases in the middle. Germline CDR1 LGHDT, CDR2 YNNKEL (reference sequence). The CDR3 totals 13 residues. CDR3 DNA sequence: TGTGCCAGCAGCCATAACAGGGCAGGAGAAGCTTTCTTT. Translated: CASSHNRAGEAFF.

The gene calls are TRBV30 and TRBJ1-2; 11 positions match TRBD1. Germline V gene lookup returns CDR1 GTSNPN and CDR2 SVGIG (reference sequence). The CDR3 contains 12 residues. Unmatched junction bases numbered 6, after V lost 8 bases and J lost 7 bases. CDR3 nucleotide sequence: TGTGCCACTGGACAGGGGGCATCTGGCTACACCTTC. Translation: CATGQGASGYTF.

A single count supports this clone. V is TRBV7-6 and J is TRBJ1-4, with D hard to call. The V gene lost 1 base and the J gene lost 8 bases, with 14 bases spanning the gap. The germline V gene encodes CDR1 SGHVS and CDR2 FNYEAQ. This CDR3 contains 15 residues. CDR3 region: CASSLGESRGEKLFF. The CDR3 DNA reads as TGTGCCAGCAGCTTAGGGGAGTCCCGAGGAGAAAAACTGTTTTTT.

The genes are TRBV3-1 (or the pseudogene TRBV3-2) and TRBJ1-1; unclear D gene. This CDR3 contains 14 residues. Germline V gene lookup returns CDR1 LGHDT and CDR2 YNNKEL (reference sequence). Between the trimmed V and J ends, which lost 4 bases and 3 bases, there was a span of 12 bases. The CDR3 coding sequence is TGTGCCAGCAGCCCTCTAAGTTCTCACACTGAAGCTTTCTTT. Translated: CASSPLSSHTEAFF.

This chain connects TRBV5-1 to TRBJ2-3; D is ambiguous. CDR1 SGHRS and CDR2 YFSETQ come from the germline V gene. V dropped 2 bases and J dropped 4 bases, with 5 bases sitting between them. This CDR3 comprises 12 residues. This CDR3 reads CASSFLSDTQYF. Here the CDR3 DNA reads TGCGCCAGCAGCTTTCTGTCAGATACGCAGTATTTT.

In its sample, this clone was seen once. The V and J genes are TRBV2 and TRBJ2-7; no firm D call. This CDR3 contains 11 residues. The germline V gene has CDR1 SNHLY and CDR2 FYNNEI. V was cut by 4 bases and J by 3 bases, with 4 bases left in between. The CDR3: CASSGVYEQYF. The CDR3 DNA follows: TGTGCCAGCAGTGGAGTCTACGAGCAGTACTTC.

The CDR3 DNA sequence: TGCGCCAGCAGCCACGGACAGGGGAGAAGCACCGGGGAGCTGTTTTTT. It yields the protein CASSHGQGRSTGELFF. The V call is TRBV4-1, the J call TRBJ2-2, with TRBD1 identical over 9 bases. The V gene end was trimmed by 3 bases and the J gene end by 4 bases; junction bases not matched to a gene: 6. CDR3 length: 16 residues. Germline lookup yields CDR1 MGHRA and CDR2 YSYEKL.